These T cell receptor beta chains were read from a single sample in a study of a mutant IDH1 vaccine in newly diagnosed glioma. Antigen specificity for these receptors is unknown. The protocol was immunoSEQ multiplex PCR, while the TCRdb copy is restricted to in-frame clones and leaves out a portion. The repertoire holds some 28,000 clones, with 80% to 85% as singletons. The specimen was PBMCs, collected from a glioma patient whose treatment included an IDH1 peptide vaccine. These receptor sequences come from a woman under 40 with glioma. Both conserved end residues are part of each CDR3. A D gene is named only where the DNA matches it firmly. Where a row states a size, it is once, few, many or the class of an expanded clone; other rows omit it.

D | J | V | size | DNA | CDR3
. | TRBJ2-2 | TRBV7-7 | . | TGTGCCAGCAGCGCCAACATGATCCCCGGGGAGCTGTTTTTT | CASSANMIPGELFF
TRBD2 | TRBJ2-1 | TRBV13 | . | TGTGCCAGCAGCCTCCGACTAGCCGGGGGGGATGAGCAGTTCTTC | CASSLRLAGGDEQFF
. | TRBJ1-5 | TRBV10-1 | . | TGCGCCAGCAGTGAATCCAATCAGCCCCAGCATTTT | CASSESNQPQHF
. | TRBJ2-3 | TRBV6-6 | . | TGTGCCAGCAGTTACCGGCCAGACAGTCTCACAGATACGCAGTATTTT | CASSYRPDSLTDTQYF
. | TRBJ1-1 | TRBV6-5 | . | TGTGCCAGCGCTCCAGAGGGGACCCTTAAAGCTTTCTTT | CASAPEGTLKAFF
. | TRBJ1-1 | TRBV19 | . | TGTGCCAGTAGTCTGGCGGCCGTGAGCACTGAAGCTTTCTTT | CASSLAAVSTEAFF
TRBD1 | TRBJ1-2 | TRBV2 | . | TGTGCCAGCAGGGACGCCGGGACAGCGGGTGGGGGCTACACCTTC | CASRDAGTAGGGYTF
. | TRBJ2-2 | TRBV10-3 | . | TGTGCCATCAGGGACGGGACTCCCATTGGCGGGGAGCTGTTTTTT | CAIRDGTPIGGELFF
. | TRBJ1-5 | TRBV2 | medium-sized | TGTGCCAGCAGTGAACCTTTCTTCAATCAGCCCCAGCATTTT | CASSEPFFNQPQHF
. | TRBJ2-3 | TRBV7-8 | . | TGTGCCAGCAGCTCTCGAGGGGGTGGGTTGGCAGATACGCAGTATTTT | CASSSRGGGLADTQYF
. | TRBJ2-2 | TRBV5-1 | few | TGCGCCAGCAGCTTGGGTAGTCCAACGAACACCGGGGAGCTGTTTTTT | CASSLGSPTNTGELFF
. | TRBJ1-1 | TRBV5-1 | . | TGCGCCAGCAGCCTGGGGGTTGAAGCTTTCTTT | CASSLGVEAFF
. | TRBJ1-2 | TRBV4-1 | . | TGCGCCAGCAGCCAAGCCCCATGGAGAGACTACACCTTC | CASSQAPWRDYTF
TRBD2 | TRBJ2-5 | TRBV2 | . | TGTGCCAGCAGTGGAGGGACTAGCGGGGGGGCCCGGGAGACCCAGTACTTC | CASSGGTSGGARETQYF
. | TRBJ1-5 | TRBV5-1 | once | TGCGCCAGCAGCTTCGGGGACGGCAATCAGCCCCAGCATTTT | CASSFGDGNQPQHF
. | TRBJ1-1 | TRBV7-9 | . | TGTGCCAGCAGCGTAGGGGCTTTCTTT | CASSVGAFF
. | TRBJ2-7 | TRBV9 | . | TGTGCCAGCAGCGTTGGACAGTACTACGAGCAGTACTTC | CASSVGQYYEQYF
. | TRBJ1-2 | TRBV5-8 | . | TGTGCCAGCAGCTTGACTGGGGTGCGCTATGGCTACACCTTC | CASSLTGVRYGYTF
. | TRBJ1-1 | TRBV19 | . | TGTGCCAGTAGTATATTCCGCGGGCTGATGAACACTGAAGCTTTCTTT | CASSIFRGLMNTEAFF
. | TRBJ2-7 | TRBV5-6 | once | TGTGCCAGCAGCTTGGCCTCCTCCACCTACGAGCAGTACTTC | CASSLASSTYEQYF
TRBD1 | TRBJ1-2 | TRBV20-1 | . | TGCAGTGTCGACAGGGGTGGCTACACCTTC | CSVDRGGYTF